This TCR beta chain is from a study of spatial heterogeneity in lung cancer (dated by TCRdb to 2018 to 2020). In terms of the full investigation: Samples were obtained from about 75 patients with early-stage, untreated non-small cell lung cancer from the lung TRACERx cohort. In the raw uncorrected reads, each unique combination of TCR and UMI appeared more than ten times on average. Beta-chain transcripts were consistently detected in greater numbers than alpha-chain transcripts, which likely reflects a higher abundance of beta-chain transcripts. The study linked features of the TCR repertoire to counts of nonsynonymous mutations, which were determined by whole-exome sequencing of tumor tissue. TCR alpha and beta repertoires were quantitatively compared across multiple tumor regions, matched nontumor lung and blood in non-small cell lung cancer. Follow-up PBMC samples were sequenced whenever the samples were available, and the median time to follow-up was two to three years after resection. At surgery, hundreds of tumor regions, around 68 matched nontumor lung samples and 56 PBMC samples were TCR-sequenced for both alpha and beta chains. Points the paper makes about the study in general: Ubiquitous expanded tumor TCRs showed up in blood more often at tumor resection than at routine follow-up. Confirming at a functional level the hypothesis that regional TCRs recognize regional mutations was considered to require additional single-cell paired TCR alpha and beta sequencing. Only roughly 14 patients were included in comparisons of baseline and follow-up blood repertoires.

Library preparation employed 5' RACE. The data were produced on a NextSeq 500. In the TCR library protocol, a unique molecular identifier was attached to each TCR cDNA molecule so that PCR and sequencing errors could be corrected. On the study's bioinformatics: TCR identification, UMI-based error correction and CDR3 extraction were performed with Decombinator tools. Expanded TCRs were defined as those above a frequency of 2 per 1,000, corresponding to the top 1% of the tumor frequency distribution. Renyi diversity was computed with the R vegan package after each repertoire had been subsampled 100 times to 5,000 TCRs. CDR3 similarity networks were built from amino acid triplet string-kernel similarity, connecting CDR3s with pairwise similarity above 0.82. The public reads were quality trimmed at Q25 with fastp and then assembled into clones with MiXCR by TCRdb, keeping productive beta chains. Each CDR3 protein appears once, grouped with its most common genes and DNA. The V and J calls reflect TCRdb's pipeline rather than the authors' work. The sample table holds some 36,000 distinct CDR3 sequences, of which about 7.9% were seen once. Roughly 8.8% of the sample is taken by the ten largest.

Inclusive of the bounding cysteine and phenylalanine, the CDR3 is 17 residues long. The only DNA kept is the CDR3, 51 bases in frame from the first base. Sequences SGHRS (CDR1) and YFSETQ (CDR2) are obtained from the germline V gene. Clipping removes 3 bases from V and 7 bases from J, with 18 as the unmatched junction base count. This clonotype was counted many times. This receptor's antigen is unknown. It has no much larger one-base neighbor in the sample; base qualities were not kept. The sample's time point, from its label and the paper: blood at routine non-recurrence follow-up after resection. Without any cell sorting, TCR sequencing was performed on whole RNA extracted either from tumor and nontumor lung tissue or from cryopreserved PBMC samples. Patients were selected for TCR sequencing only if sufficient RNA was available from at least two tumor regions.

The chain is assembled from TRBV5-1 and TRBJ2-7; 8 central nucleotides agree with TRBD1. This clonotype originated in a male donor with early-stage non-small cell lung cancer. The sample in question was PBMCs, obtained at follow-up. The CDR3 loop reads CASSSGQGPLGGSEQYF. The nucleotide sequence is given as TGCGCCAGCAGCTCAGGACAGGGTCCCTTAGGGGGTAGTGAGCAGTACTTC.